This entry lists 23 T cell receptor beta chains sequenced from one sample in a study of blood T cells in healthy people across ages. Primers used in a second PCR of about 6 to 11 cycles were a sample-barcoded 5' primer and a J-beta primer mix. MiXCR, run by TCRdb on the 5' RACE reads, gives a single entry per CDR3 protein. The sample has 600,000 or so distinct CDR3 sequences; under 25% are singletons. Sequencing was done on a sample of blood. Receptors originate from a man between 70 and 80 years old in good health.

This clonotype was picked up a small number of times. The chain is built from TRBV28 and TRBJ2-7; perhaps TRBD2 as D (5 bases). Per the germline V gene, CDR1 is MDHEN and CDR2 is SYDVKM. The V end was cut by 7 bases, the J end by 5 bases, with 15 bases between. This CDR3 has 13 residues. This chain's CDR3 is CASTAEGWNEQYF. The CDR3 DNA sequence: TGTGCCAGCACCGCTGAGGGCTGGAACGAGCAGTACTTC.

The rearrangement links TRBV3-1 to TRBJ2-7; 14 bases agree with TRBD2. J gave up 6 bases and V 2 bases, and 9 bases lay outside the gene matches. This CDR3 region has 17 residues. Germline lookup yields CDR1 LGHDT and CDR2 YNNKEL (reference sequence). The CDR3, as DNA: TGTGCCAGCAGCCAACCTGTGACTAGCGGGAGGGCTGGCGAGCAGTACTTC. This translates into CASSQPVTSGRAGEQYF.

The chain is built from TRBV5-1 and TRBJ2-5; perhaps D is TRBD1 or TRBD2 (5 bases each). Germline loops: CDR1 SGHRS, CDR2 YFSETQ. With 6 bases removed from V and 3 bases from J, the gap between germline ends came to 18 bases. The CDR3 has 15 amino acids. The CDR3 loop is CASTLDGTPKETQYF. CDR3 nucleotides: TGCGCCAGCACCCTAGACGGGACCCCCAAAGAGACCCAGTACTTC.

The table lists this clonotype with many counts. The chain combines TRBV4-3 with TRBJ2-5; 9 bases are shared with TRBD1. The V and J ends lost 0 bases and 5 bases, in that order; junction bases with no gene match: 7. Germline loops: CDR1 LGHNA, CDR2 YSLEER. CDR3 length: 16 amino acids. Written as DNA, the CDR3 is TGCGCCAGCAGCCAAGATCCGGGACAGGGTTGGGAGACCCAGTACTTC. This sequence encodes CASSQDPGQGWETQYF.

This clonotype was seen only a few times. J is TRBJ2-3 and V is TRBV7-9; 7 bases are a match to TRBD2. Germline CDR1 is SEHNR and CDR2 is FQNEAQ (reference sequence). V shed 1 base and J 0 bases; nucleotides not matched to a gene: 16. CDR3 size: 20 residues. CDR3 in DNA: TGTGCCAGCAGCTTAGAAGCGGCGGGGGTCCTCCCTTATAGCACAGATACGCAGTATTTT. This codes for CASSLEAAGVLPYSTDTQYF.

The DNA for the CDR3 is TGTGCCAGCAGGGTTTCCTCAAATCAGCCCCAGCATTTT. It specifies CASRVSSNQPQHF. The chain recombines TRBV6-1 with TRBJ1-5; unclear D gene. CDR3 length: 13 amino acids. V lost 6 bases and J lost 4, with 10 bases in between. CDR1 and CDR2 (germline): MNHNS, SASEGT.

This clonotype showed up many times. An end of the junction differs from the germline gene, which may be a read error. The V gene is TRBV25-1, the J gene TRBJ1-6; D perhaps matches TRBD1 (5 bases). Germline loops: CDR1 MGHDK, CDR2 SYGVNS. The CDR3 contains 13 residues. The CDR3 DNA reads as TGTGCTAGCACCTACAGGTCGGGCTCACCCCTCCACTTT. Protein product: CASTYRSGSPLHF.

The genes are TRBV7-8 and TRBJ2-7, with 8 positions matching TRBD1. The V segment lost 1 base and the J segment 3 bases; nucleotides outside the gene matches: 11. Germline V gene lookup returns CDR1 SGHVS and CDR2 FQNEAQ. The CDR3 runs to 17 residues. The CDR3 region has the DNA TGTGCCAGCAGCTTAGTCCAGGGGGCTTCTCGGGTCTACGAGCAGTACTTC. It encodes CASSLVQGASRVYEQYF.

The CDR3 spells CASSQAAGPSSYNEQFF. CDR3 sequence (DNA): TGTGCCAGCAGCCAGGCAGCGGGACCGAGCTCCTACAATGAGCAGTTCTTC. This chain joins TRBV7-2 and TRBJ2-1; 7 bases align to TRBD2. The germline CDR1 and CDR2 sequences are SGHTA and FQGNSA. The CDR3 spans 17 residues. V lost 5 bases, J lost 0 bases, and 10 bases stayed unmatched. Filled out from reference TRBV7-2 and TRBJ2-1, the complete variable domain reads GAGVSQSPSNKVTEKGKDVELRCDPISGHTALYWYRQSLGQGLEFLIYFQGNSAPDKSGLPSDRFSAERTGGSVSTLTIQRTQQEDSAVYLCASSQAAGPSSYNEQFFGPGTRLTVL.

V and J are TRBV10-3 and TRBJ2-5; D is unclear. The length of the CDR3 is 14 residues. Germline CDR1 and CDR2: ENHRY and SYGVKD. V shed 0 bases and J shed 0 bases, with 5 bases lying between them. CDR3 residues: CAISESKYQETQYF. The CDR3 coding sequence is TGTGCCATCAGTGAGTCCAAGTACCAAGAGACCCAGTACTTC.

This clonotype was counted between two and nine times. The chain carries TRBV29-1 and TRBJ2-3; 10 nucleotides line up with TRBD2. The CDR3 extends over 14 amino acids. Per the germline V gene, CDR1 is SQVTM and CDR2 is ANQGSEA. With 3 bases clipped from V and 5 bases from J, the junction kept 5 bases outside the gene matches. CDR3 loop: CSVERAGGIDTQYF. The CDR3 bases are TGCAGCGTTGAGCGAGCGGGAGGGATAGATACGCAGTATTTT.

The genes are TRBV20-1 and TRBJ2-4; 8 bases agree with TRBD1. V lost 1 base and J lost 0; bases outside the gene matches: 17. The length of the CDR3 is 20 residues. From germline, CDR1 is DFQATT and CDR2 SNEGSKA (reference sequence). The CDR3 is CSARAPFGTGIQLAKNIQYF. CDR3 sequence (DNA): TGCAGTGCTAGAGCTCCATTTGGGACAGGAATCCAGCTAGCCAAAAACATTCAGTACTTC.

This clonotype has only a few counts. This chain joins TRBV7-6 and TRBJ2-7; D is unclear. Per the germline V gene, CDR1 is SGHVS and CDR2 is FNYEAQ. The CDR3 is made up of 14 amino acids. The V and J ends lost 5 bases and 7 bases respectively, with 18 bases between them. This CDR3 reads CASSLTRHQREQYF. The CDR3 region has the DNA TGTGCCAGCAGCCTCACCCGTCACCAACGGGAGCAGTACTTC.

This clonotype appeared a few times. The chain links TRBV11-1 to TRBJ2-7, with 9 bases aligning to TRBD1. CDR1 and CDR2 (germline): SGHAT, FQDESV (reference sequence). The ends lost 4 bases at V and 1 base at J; junction bases unmatched: 5. This CDR3 is 15 amino acids long. CDR3: CASSSGTGPSYEQYF. The CDR3 DNA is TGTGCCAGCAGCTCCGGGACAGGGCCTTCCTACGAGCAGTACTTC. Full variable domain (rest looked up from reference TRBV11-1 and TRBJ2-7): EAEVAQSPRYKITEKSQAVAFWCDPISGHATLYWYRQILGQGPELLVQFQDESVVDDSQLPKDRFSAERLKGVDSTLKIQPAELGDSAMYLCASSSGTGPSYEQYFGPGTRLTVT.

V gene TRBV28 combines with J gene TRBJ1-5; 12 nucleotides match TRBD1. Trimming at V came to 4 bases and at J to 4 bases, leaving 8 bases not matched to a gene. The CDR3 runs 17 residues. The germline gives CDR1 MDHEN, CDR2 SYDVKM. CDR3: CASSSPGTGGRNQPQHF. The CDR3 nucleotides are TGTGCCAGCAGTTCCCCCGGGACAGGGGGCCGAAATCAGCCCCAGCATTTT. Supplemented by reference TRBV28 and TRBJ1-5, the full variable domain reads DVKVTQSSRYLVKRTGEKVFLECVQDMDHENMFWYRQDPGLGLRLIYFSYDVKMKEKGDIPEGYSVSREKKERFSLILESASTNQTSMYLCASSSPGTGGRNQPQHFGDGTRLSIL.

The V call is TRBV29-1, the J call TRBJ2-3; D not certain. CDR3 length: 10 residues. The germline V gene encodes CDR1 SQVTM and CDR2 ANQGSEA. The V gene lost 4 bases and the J gene lost 8 bases, with 7 bases spanning the gap. CDR3 protein: CSVAETTQYF. Here the CDR3 DNA reads TGCAGCGTTGCCGAGACTACGCAGTATTTT.

This clonotype turned up a few times. The rearrangement links TRBV12-3 or TRBV12-4 to TRBJ2-4; possible D gene TRBD1, 7 bases. The CDR3 runs 13 residues. Trimming pared 1 base from V and 11 bases from J, leaving 12 bases between. CDR3 bases: TGTGCCAGCAGTTTAGTGCAGGGGGGAGTTCAGTACTTC. Amino acids: CASSLVQGGVQYF.

V and J are TRBV6-6 and TRBJ2-7, with D possibly being TRBD2 (6 bases). Trimming pared 6 bases from V and 0 bases from J, leaving 9 bases between. Germline CDR1 and CDR2: MNHNY and SVGAGI (reference sequence). The CDR3 runs 13 residues. CDR3 in amino acids: CASRAGPSYEQYF. CDR3 nucleotides: TGTGCCAGCAGAGCGGGCCCCTCCTACGAGCAGTACTTC.

The table lists this clonotype with a few counts. This chain links TRBV6-6 with TRBJ2-5; no clear D gene. Trimming removed 0 bases from V and 5 bases from J, with 16 bases in between. This CDR3 is 16 amino acids long. Germline CDR1 is MNHNY and CDR2 is SVGAGI (reference sequence). The CDR3 loop is CASSYSTDLRLETQYF. The CDR3 DNA reads TGTGCCAGCAGTTACTCGACCGATCTCCGATTGGAGACCCAGTACTTC.

V is TRBV28 and J is TRBJ2-5; D is unresolved. The assigned J gene may be wrong: the sequence end matches TRBJ2-1 better. Germline lookup yields CDR1 MDHEN and CDR2 SYDVKM. There are 15 residues in the CDR3. The CDR3: CASSQPGVYYNEQFF. CDR3 bases: TGTGCCAGCAGTCAACCCGGAGTTTACTACAATGAGCAGTTCTTC.

This clonotype was detected a few times. The CDR3 is CASSSWTGWDEKLFF. CDR3 DNA sequence: TGTGCCAGCAGTTCATGGACAGGGTGGGACGAAAAACTGTTTTTT. V gene TRBV12-3 or TRBV12-4 combines with J gene TRBJ1-4; 8 nucleotides match TRBD1. J lost 8 bases, V lost 4 bases, and 9 bases had no gene match. The CDR3 has 15 residues.

V gene TRBV2 combines with J gene TRBJ2-1; D gene uncertain. Judging by the DNA end, TRBJ2-7 fits better; the J call may be wrong. The CDR3 extends over 10 amino acids. CDR1 SNHLY and CDR2 FYNNEI come from the germline V gene. The CDR3 DNA follows: TGTGCCAGCCACAGCTACGAGCAGTACTTC. It translates to CASHSYEQYF.

V and J are TRBV7-8 and TRBJ1-5; D remains unclear. In germline, CDR1 is SGHVS, CDR2 FQNEAQ. The CDR3 length is 14 residues. The V and J ends lost 1 base and 8 bases respectively, with 12 bases between them. In DNA, the CDR3 is TGTGCCAGCAGCTTAGGAGGCCGCTACGAGCCCCAGCATTTT. As protein: CASSLGGRYEPQHF.